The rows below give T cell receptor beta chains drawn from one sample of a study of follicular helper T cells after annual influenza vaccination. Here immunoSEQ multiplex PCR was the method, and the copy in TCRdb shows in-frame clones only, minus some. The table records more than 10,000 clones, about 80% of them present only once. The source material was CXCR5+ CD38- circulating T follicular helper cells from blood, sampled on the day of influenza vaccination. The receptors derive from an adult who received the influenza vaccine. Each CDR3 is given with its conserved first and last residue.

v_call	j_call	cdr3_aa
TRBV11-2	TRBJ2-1	CASSPAGSSSYNEQFF
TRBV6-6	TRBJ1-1	CASSYSRVSEAFF
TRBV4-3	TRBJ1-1	CASSQGPGTEAFF
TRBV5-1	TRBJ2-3	CASSPRPTDTQYF
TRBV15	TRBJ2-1	CATSRLRNEQFF
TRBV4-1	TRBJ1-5	CASSQGQANQPQHF
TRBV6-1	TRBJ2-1	CASSERAAYNEQFF
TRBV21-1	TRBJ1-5	CASSKDRRWDSGDSNQPQHF
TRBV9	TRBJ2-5	CASSAGQGGETQYF
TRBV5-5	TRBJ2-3	CASSLQGPPDTQYF
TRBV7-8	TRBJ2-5	CASRTSGGGPQETQYF
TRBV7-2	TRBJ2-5	CASSFSAGETQYF
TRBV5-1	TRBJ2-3	CASSFEAVGGTQYF
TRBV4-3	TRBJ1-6	CASSQGWDAGNNSPLHF
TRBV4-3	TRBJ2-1	CASSQDLGGNRGSNEQFF
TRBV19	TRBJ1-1	CASSFAALENTEAFF
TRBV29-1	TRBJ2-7	CSVLLRTRTGSYEQYF